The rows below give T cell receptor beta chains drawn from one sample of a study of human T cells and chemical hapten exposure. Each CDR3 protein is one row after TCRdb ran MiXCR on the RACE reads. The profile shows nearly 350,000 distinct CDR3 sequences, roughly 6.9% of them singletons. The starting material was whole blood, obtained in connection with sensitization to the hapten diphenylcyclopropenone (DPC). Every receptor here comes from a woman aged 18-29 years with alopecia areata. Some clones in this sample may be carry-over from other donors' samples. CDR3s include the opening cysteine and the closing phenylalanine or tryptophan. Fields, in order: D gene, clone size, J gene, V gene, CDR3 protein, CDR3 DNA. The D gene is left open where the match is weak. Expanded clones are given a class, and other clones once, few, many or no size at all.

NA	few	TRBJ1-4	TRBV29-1	CSVGAGTNEKLFF	TGCAGCGTTGGTGCGGGAACTAATGAAAAACTGTTTTTT
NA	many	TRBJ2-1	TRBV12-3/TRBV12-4	CASSLRNEQFF	TGTGCCAGCAGTTTGAGGAATGAGCAGTTCTTC
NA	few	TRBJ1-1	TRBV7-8	CASSPRRAGTEAFF	TGTGCCAGCAGCCCACGCAGGGCCGGCACTGAAGCTTTCTTT
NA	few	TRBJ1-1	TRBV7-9	CASRFLNTEAFF	TGTGCCAGCAGATTCTTAAACACTGAAGCTTTCTTT
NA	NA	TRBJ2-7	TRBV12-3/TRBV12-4	CASSFSGPLQDEQYF	TGTGCCAGCAGTTTCTCGGGACCCCTTCAGGACGAGCAGTACTTC
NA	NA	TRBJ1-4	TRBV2	CASSEADDEKLFF	TGTGCCAGCAGTGAAGCGGATGATGAAAAACTGTTTTTT
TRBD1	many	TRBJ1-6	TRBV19	CASSGRDSHSPLHF	TGTGCCAGTAGTGGCCGGGACAGTCATTCACCCCTCCACTTT
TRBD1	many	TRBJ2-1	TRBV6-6	CASSYHFGTVGNEQFF	TGTGCCAGCAGTTACCATTTCGGGACAGTTGGCAATGAGCAGTTCTTC
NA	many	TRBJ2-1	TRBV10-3	CAIRKSLAAEQFF	TGTGCCATCAGGAAATCACTAGCAGCGGAGCAGTTCTTC
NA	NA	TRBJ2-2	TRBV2	CASSVQGQKMFF	TGTGCCAGCAGTGTCCAGGGGCAGAAGATGTTTTTT
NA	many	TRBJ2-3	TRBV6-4	CASSETAGVGTDTQYF	TGTGCCAGCAGTGAGACTGCCGGAGTGGGCACAGATACGCAGTATTTT
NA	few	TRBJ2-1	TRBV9	CASSVREEGDNEQFF	TGTGCCAGCAGCGTAAGGGAAGAAGGGGACAATGAGCAGTTCTTC
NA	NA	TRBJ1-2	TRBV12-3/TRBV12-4	CASSLEGGLGYTF	TGTGCCAGCAGTTTAGAGGGGGGGCTTGGCTACACCTTC
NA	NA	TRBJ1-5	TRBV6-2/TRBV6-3	CASTEGLSNQPQHF	TGTGCCAGCACCGAGGGACTGAGCAATCAGCCCCAGCATTTT
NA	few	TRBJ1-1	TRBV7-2	CASSLMGQAAFF	TGTGCCAGCAGCTTAATGGGGCAGGCGGCTTTCTTT
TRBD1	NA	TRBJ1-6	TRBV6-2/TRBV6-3	CASRMPQGGNSPLHF	TGTGCCAGCAGAATGCCACAGGGGGGTAATTCACCCCTCCACTTT
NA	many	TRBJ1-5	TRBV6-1	CASTWQGINQPQHF	TGTGCCAGCACTTGGCAGGGGATCAATCAGCCCCAGCATTTT
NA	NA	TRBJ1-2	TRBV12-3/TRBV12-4	CASLSSNFLWGYTF	TGTGCCAGCTTATCCTCGAACTTTCTCTGGGGCTACACCTTC
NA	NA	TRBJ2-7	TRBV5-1	CASSSEFSSYEQYF	TGCGCCAGCAGCTCGGAATTTAGCTCCTACGAGCAGTACTTC
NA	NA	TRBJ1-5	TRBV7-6	CASSRPGAQHF	TGTGCCAGCAGCCGTCCCGGGGCCCAGCATTTT
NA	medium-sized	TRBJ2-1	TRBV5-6	CASSFSGSYNEQFF	TGTGCCAGCAGCTTCAGTGGCTCCTACAATGAGCAGTTCTTC
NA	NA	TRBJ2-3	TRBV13	CASRWAAADTQYF	TGTGCCAGCAGATGGGCGGCTGCAGATACGCAGTATTTT
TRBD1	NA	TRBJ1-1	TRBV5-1	CASSARQGPGPEAFF	TGCGCCAGCAGCGCGAGACAGGGGCCAGGACCTGAAGCTTTCTTT
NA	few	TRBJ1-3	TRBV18	CASSPGGHGNTIYF	TGTGCCAGCTCACCGGGCGGACATGGAAACACCATATATTTT
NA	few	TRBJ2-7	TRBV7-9	CASSPFETYEQYF	TGTGCCAGCAGCCCATTTGAGACCTACGAGCAGTACTTC
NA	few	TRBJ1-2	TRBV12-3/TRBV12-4	CASRWFEVDGYTF	TGTGCCAGCAGGTGGTTCGAGGTGGATGGCTACACCTTC
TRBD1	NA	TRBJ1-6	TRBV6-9	CASSYPTGVRSPLHF	TGTGCCAGCAGTTACCCAACAGGGGTGCGTTCACCCCTCCACTTT
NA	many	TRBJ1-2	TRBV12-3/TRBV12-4	CASRTIHSYTF	TGTGCCAGCAGAACTATTCATAGCTACACCTTC
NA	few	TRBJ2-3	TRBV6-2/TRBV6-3	CASSYGYSMGTDTQYF	TGTGCCAGCAGTTACGGTTATTCGATGGGCACAGATACGCAGTATTTT
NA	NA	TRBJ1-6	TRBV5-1	CASSPSKSSYNSPLHF	TGCGCCAGCAGCCCGTCGAAAAGCTCCTATAATTCACCCCTCCACTTT
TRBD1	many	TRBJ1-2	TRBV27	CASSEYRGDHYGYTF	TGTGCCAGCAGTGAGTACAGGGGAGACCACTATGGCTACACCTTC
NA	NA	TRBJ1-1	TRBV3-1	CASSHRGIPEAFF	TGTGCCAGCAGCCACCGGGGTATTCCTGAAGCTTTCTTT
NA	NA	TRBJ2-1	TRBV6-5	CASRSLLTYNEQFF	TGTGCCAGCAGGTCACTTCTCACTTACAATGAGCAGTTCTTC
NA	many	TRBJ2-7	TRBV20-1	CSARDTSYSTYEQYF	TGCAGTGCTAGAGACACTAGCTACAGCACCTACGAGCAGTACTTC
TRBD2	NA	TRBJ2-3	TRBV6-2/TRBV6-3	CASSFGTSGGTPEATDTQYF	TGTGCCAGCAGTTTCGGGACTAGCGGGGGGACCCCAGAGGCGACAGATACGCAGTATTTT
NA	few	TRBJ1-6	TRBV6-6	CASSRDRGGDSPLHF	TGTGCCAGCAGCCGGGACCGGGGGGGTGATTCACCCCTCCACTTT
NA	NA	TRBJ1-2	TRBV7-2	CASSPSWSGANYGYTF	TGTGCCAGCAGCCCTAGCTGGTCAGGAGCTAACTATGGCTACACCTTC
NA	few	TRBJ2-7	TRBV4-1	CASSQEPDSSYEQYF	TGCGCCAGCAGCCAAGAACCGGACAGCTCCTACGAGCAGTACTTC
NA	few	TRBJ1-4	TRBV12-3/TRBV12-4	CASSFTPGTPDEKLFF	TGTGCCAGCAGTTTTACTCCCGGGACACCGGATGAAAAACTGTTTTTT
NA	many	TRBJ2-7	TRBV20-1	CSATGQYTSSYEQYF	TGCAGTGCTACTGGACAGTATACTAGCTCCTACGAGCAGTACTTC
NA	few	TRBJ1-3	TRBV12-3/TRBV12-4	CASSGPYRDPAF	TGTGCCAGCAGTGGGCCGTACAGGGATCCTGCGTTT
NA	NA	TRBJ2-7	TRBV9	CASSVAEAYEQYF	TGTGCCAGCAGCGTCGCGGAGGCCTACGAGCAGTACTTC